The TCR beta chain described here comes from a study of cytomegalovirus exposure and HLA in healthy donors. This clone was detected a few times. In the PCR, 60 Vbeta and 13 Jbeta primers were used. Using immunoSEQ multiplex PCR, the repertoire was profiled, and TCRdb retains in-frame clones only, with some absent. This table holds approximately 170,000 clones, just over 70% found once. CDR3 size: 15 residues. J gave up 8 bases and V 6 bases, and 12 bases lay outside the gene matches. Germline V gene lookup returns CDR1 MRHNA and CDR2 SNTAGT. The V call is TRBV6-4, the J call TRBJ2-1; 8 bases map to TRBD2. The sequence came from a man aged 18 to 35 in good health and CMV-seropositive. Material for sequencing was PBMCs. DNA for the CDR3: TGTGCCAGCAGCCCTGGGACTAGTGGGGGGGATGAGCAGTTCTTC. As protein: CASSPGTSGGDEQFF.